Listed below are T cell receptor beta chains from one sample, sequenced in a study of T cells after yellow fever vaccination. Each CDR3 protein is one row after TCRdb ran MiXCR on the 5' RACE reads. The top ten hold 2.7% of the sample, which has roughly 120,000 distinct CDR3 sequences, more than 5.5% seen once. This material consisted of CD4+ T cells sorted from PBMCs, taken roughly seven weeks after the first yellow fever vaccination. These receptors were obtained from a man aged 18 to 35 who received the YFV17D yellow fever vaccine. Each CDR3 is given with its conserved first and last residue. A D gene is named only where the DNA matches it firmly. Clone size is not always given. Where it is, it says once, few, many or a class for expanded clones.

TRBJ2-1 many . TRBV6-5 TGTGCCAGCAGTTACCGGGATAACATTCCTGAGCAGTTCTTC CASSYRDNIPEQFF
TRBJ1-1 many . TRBV6-1 TGTGCCAGCTGGGGATGGGGCGAGAACACTGAAGCTTTCTTT CASWGWGENTEAFF
TRBJ2-1 many . TRBV7-9 TGTGCCAGCAGCTCTAGGGGGAATTTGGGCAATGAGCAGTTCTTC CASSSRGNLGNEQFF
TRBJ1-1 . TRBD1 TRBV6-2/TRBV6-3 TGTGCCAGCAGGCTACAGGGGGGTGGAACAGCTTTCTTT CASRLQGGGTAFF
TRBJ1-5 many . TRBV20-1 TGCAGTGCTACAGATCCCACAGGCCCGAATCAGCCCCAGCATTTT CSATDPTGPNQPQHF
TRBJ1-1 few TRBD1 TRBV7-8 TGTGCCAGCAGCCCCAGACAGGGAGGCACTGAAGCTTTCTTT CASSPRQGGTEAFF
TRBJ1-2 many . TRBV7-2 TGTGCCAGCAGCTTAAACGGGAACTATGGCTACACCTTC CASSLNGNYGYTF
TRBJ2-1 many . TRBV5-1 TGCGCCAGCAGCTTATGGGACCCGTCCCTTGTCAATGAGCAGTTCTTC CASSLWDPSLVNEQFF
TRBJ2-3 many TRBD2 TRBV15 TGTGCCACCAGCAGAGACCAGCGGGGGGGCACAGATACGCAGTATTTT CATSRDQRGGTDTQYF
TRBJ2-5 many TRBD1 TRBV6-5 TGTGCCAGCATCCTAAAACACAGGGGAGAGACCCAGTACTTC CASILKHRGETQYF
TRBJ2-1 many . TRBV12-3/TRBV12-4 TGTGCCAGCAGACAAGAGAAGTTAGAGCAGTTCTTC CASRQEKLEQFF
TRBJ2-3 many TRBD2 TRBV3-1 TGTGCCAGCAGCCAAGACATCGGGGGGAAGGCAGATACGCAGTATTTT CASSQDIGGKADTQYF
TRBJ2-3 many . TRBV18 TGTGCCAGCTCACCATTCTGGACAGATACGCAGTATTTT CASSPFWTDTQYF
TRBJ2-3 many . TRBV5-1 TGCGCCAGCAGCTCCGGGGGCCGAGCTGTCGATACGCAGTATTTT CASSSGGRAVDTQYF
TRBJ1-5 few . TRBV7-3 TGTGCCAGCAGCCCCACGGGGAGGGAGCCCCAGCATTTT CASSPTGREPQHF
TRBJ2-1 many . TRBV29-1 TGCAGCGTTGAAGAAACCGGTAAAGGCAATGAGCAGTTCTTC CSVEETGKGNEQFF
TRBJ2-2 many TRBD2 TRBV7-2 TGTGCCAGCAGCCCATTACGGGGGGGGCCGCACACCGGGGAGCTGTTTTTT CASSPLRGGPHTGELFF
TRBJ1-6 many . TRBV5-1 TGCGCCAGCAGCTTGGAGGGACAACGTAATTCACCCCTCCACTTT CASSLEGQRNSPLHF
TRBJ2-5 many TRBD1 TRBV5-4 TGTGCCAGCAGCTCAGGACAGGGGGCGAAAGAGACCCAGTACTTC CASSSGQGAKETQYF
TRBJ2-2 many TRBD1 TRBV7-7 TGTGCCAGCAGCGAGACTCCGACAGGGTCTCTCGTTTTGACCGGGGAGCTGTTTTTT CASSETPTGSLVLTGELFF
TRBJ1-1 many TRBD1 TRBV5-1 TGCGCCAGCAGCAGGGATGAGTCAGGGGGCACTGAAGCTTTCTTT CASSRDESGGTEAFF
TRBJ2-7 many . TRBV3-1 TGTGCCAGCAGCCTAGGAGGGACAACCTACGAGCAGTACTTC CASSLGGTTYEQYF
TRBJ2-2 many TRBD2 TRBV28 TGTGCCAGCAGTTGGGGGGGCACCGGGGAGCTGTTTTTT CASSWGGTGELFF
TRBJ1-4 many . TRBV5-1 TGCGCCAGCAGCTTGGTGGGAAGCGATGAAAAACTGTTTTTT CASSLVGSDEKLFF
TRBJ2-7 many . TRBV7-9 TGTGCCAGCAGCTTAGGTGGGTTCTCCTACGAGCAGTACTTC CASSLGGFSYEQYF
TRBJ2-5 . . TRBV12-3/TRBV12-4 TGTGCCAGCAGGGTCGACAGCCCCGGGACCCAGTACTTC CASRVDSPGTQYF
TRBJ1-1 . TRBD1 TRBV29-1 TGCAGCGCTGTGGGACAGGGTGGGACTGAAGCTTTCTTT CSAVGQGGTEAFF
TRBJ2-2 many TRBD2 TRBV11-1 TGTGCCAGCAGCTTTTTAAGCGGGGGCCCCTCCGGGGAGCTGTTTTTT CASSFLSGGPSGELFF
TRBJ2-3 few TRBD2 TRBV3-1 TGTGCCAGCAGCCAAGGACTAGCGGGGGGGCCTAACACAGATACGCAGTATTTT CASSQGLAGGPNTDTQYF
TRBJ2-1 many TRBD2 TRBV4-1 TGCGCCAGCAGCCAAGAGGCAGCGGGGGGGCCTGGTGAGCAGTTCTTC CASSQEAAGGPGEQFF
TRBJ2-5 few TRBD2 TRBV5-1 TGCGCCAGCAGTTCGGGCGGGGGTATAGTCCAAGAGACCCAGTACTTC CASSSGGGIVQETQYF
TRBJ1-6 . TRBD1 TRBV12-3/TRBV12-4 TGTGCCAGCAGTTTATCGGCTCGACAGGGGGCTACTTCACCCCTCCACTTT CASSLSARQGATSPLHF
TRBJ2-7 few . TRBV4-3 TGCGCCAGCAGCCAAGACCCGGACAGAGCCTACGAGCAGTACTTC CASSQDPDRAYEQYF
TRBJ2-2 many . TRBV20-1 TGCAGTGCTGTCTCAGTGGCAGGCGGGGAGCTGTTTTTT CSAVSVAGGELFF
TRBJ2-5 many TRBD2 TRBV20-1 TGCAGTGCCCCTAGCGGGGGGGCTACCGGGACCCAGTACTTC CSAPSGGATGTQYF
TRBJ2-7 many . TRBV30 TGTGCCTGGGGCTTGGGCAGTAGAACCTACGAGCAGTACTTC CAWGLGSRTYEQYF
TRBJ1-1 many . TRBV4-3 TGCGCCAGCAGCCACCCCGACAGGCGAGACACTGAAGCTTTCTTT CASSHPDRRDTEAFF
TRBJ1-2 many . TRBV19 TGTGCCAGTAGTAGAGGACAGACCCTGGGGGACTATGGCTACACCTTC CASSRGQTLGDYGYTF
TRBJ2-3 many . TRBV18 TGTGCCAGCTCACCAAACGACTTCACAGATACGCAGTATTTT CASSPNDFTDTQYF
TRBJ2-5 many . TRBV12-3/TRBV12-4 TGTGCCAGCGGGCTAGACCAAGAGACCCAGTACTTC CASGLDQETQYF
TRBJ1-5 . TRBD1 TRBV18 TGTGCCAGCTCACCAGACAGGGAAAGGGACCAGCATTTT CASSPDRERDQHF
TRBJ2-7 many TRBD2 TRBV5-1 TGCGCCAGCAGCTCTGGGACTAGCGGATACGAGCAGTACTTC CASSSGTSGYEQYF
TRBJ2-3 many TRBD1 TRBV10-3 TGTGCCATCAGTGCCTCCGGGCAGGGGGCTAGCACAGATACGCAGTATTTT CAISASGQGASTDTQYF
TRBJ2-1 many . TRBV20-1 TGCAGTGCTAGACCGGGTGTGTCCTACAATGAGCAGTTCTTC CSARPGVSYNEQFF
TRBJ2-7 many TRBD1 TRBV7-2 TGTGCCAGCAGCTTGGACAGGGAGAGCGACGAGCAGTACTTC CASSLDRESDEQYF
TRBJ1-4 . TRBD1 TRBV7-9 TGTGCCAGCAGCCGCCGGGACAGGGGGTATGAAAAACTGTTTTTT CASSRRDRGYEKLFF
TRBJ2-2 many . TRBV19 TGTGCCAGTAGTCCCCGAGGCGGGGCGAACACCGGGGAGCTGTTTTTT CASSPRGGANTGELFF
TRBJ2-3 many . TRBV12-3/TRBV12-4 TGTGCCAGCACCTCCCTCCAGGGGGGGGCGACAGATACGCAGTATTTT CASTSLQGGATDTQYF
TRBJ2-5 many . TRBV4-3 TGCGCCAGCAGCCAAGAATCAAGCGGGCGGGAGACCCAGTACTTC CASSQESSGRETQYF
TRBJ1-1 many TRBD1 TRBV5-4 TGTGCCAGCAGCTTGGGTGGGACAGGTGAAGCTTTCTTT CASSLGGTGEAFF
TRBJ2-3 . . TRBV5-4 TGTGCCAGCAGCTTGGAGCGGGCCAGGAGCACAGATACGCAGTATTTT CASSLERARSTDTQYF
TRBJ1-1 many . TRBV28 TGTGCCAGCAGTTTGAAAGGAACAACGAACCCAAAAGCTTTCTTT CASSLKGTTNPKAFF